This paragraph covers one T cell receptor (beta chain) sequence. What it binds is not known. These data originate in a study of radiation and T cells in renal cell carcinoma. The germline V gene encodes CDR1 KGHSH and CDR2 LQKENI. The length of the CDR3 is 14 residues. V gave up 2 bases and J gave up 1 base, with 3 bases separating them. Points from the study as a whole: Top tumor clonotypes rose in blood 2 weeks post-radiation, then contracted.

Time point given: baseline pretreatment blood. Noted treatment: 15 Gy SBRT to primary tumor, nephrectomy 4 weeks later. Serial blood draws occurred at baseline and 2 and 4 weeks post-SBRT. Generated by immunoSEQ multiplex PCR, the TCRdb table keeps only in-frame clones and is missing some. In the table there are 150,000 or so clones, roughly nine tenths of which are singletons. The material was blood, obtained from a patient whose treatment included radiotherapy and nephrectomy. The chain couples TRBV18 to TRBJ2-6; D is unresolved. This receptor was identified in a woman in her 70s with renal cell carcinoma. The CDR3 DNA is TGTGCCAGCTCACCAGGGTCTGGGGCCAACGTCCTGACTTTC. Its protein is CASSPGSGANVLTF. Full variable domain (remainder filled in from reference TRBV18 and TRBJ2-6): NAGVMQNPRHLVRRRGQEARLRCSPMKGHSHVYWYRQLPEEGLKFMVYLQKENIIDESGMPKERFSAEFPKEGPSILRIQQVVRGDSAAYFCASSPGSGANVLTFGAGSRLTVL.